The source of this T cell receptor beta chain is a study of cytomegalovirus exposure and HLA in healthy donors. Study background: The same platform was used for the roughly 130 validation repertoires as for the 650 to 700 first-cohort repertoires, as reported in a later analysis.

Germline CDR1 reads SQVTM; CDR2 reads ANQGSEA. The CDR3 is made up of 15 amino acids. V lost 7 bases, J lost 1 base, and 8 bases stayed unmatched. Notes on the study in general: Diagnosis of cytomegalovirus status made by the classifier reportedly showed high specificity and sensitivity.

Of note for this clone: Its cognate antigen is unknown.

TCRdb's table, derived via immunoSEQ multiplex PCR, lists solely in-frame clones and lacks some. Of some 88,000 clones in the sample, approximately 96% were seen once. The V gene is TRBV29-1, the J gene TRBJ2-7, with 12 bases matching TRBD2. The sequence derives from a man between 18 and 29 years old in good health and CMV-seronegative. Sequencing was done on a sample of PBMCs. CDR3 DNA: TGCAGCGCTGACCTGACTAGCGGGAGTTCCTACGAGCAGTACTTC. As protein: CSADLTSGSSYEQYF.